This T cell receptor beta chain was captured in a study of blood T cell repertoires in COVID-19. Background on the study: The samples span acute and convalescent COVID-19 from the United States, Italy and Spain.

As processed by the authors: Amplification of reference gene primers was used by the study to estimate nucleated cell counts. The table came from immunoSEQ multiplex PCR; TCRdb's copy has only in-frame clones and leaves some out. V, J and clone size are those of that table, while D and trimming were read from the DNA. This table holds some 200,000 clones, 87% found once. The CDR3 sequence is 15 residues long. The germline V gene encodes CDR1 MNHEY and CDR2 SVGEGT. V was pared by 4 bases and J by 3 bases, with 5 bases of the junction left unmatched. The chain combines TRBV6-2 or TRBV6-3 with TRBJ2-7; 11 bases align to TRBD1. The TCR was taken from a woman aged 30 to 39 who had recovered from COVID-19. Sequencing input: PBMCs or T cells enriched from blood (not recorded which). This chain's CDR3 is CASSSGTGGDYEQYF. The CDR3 DNA reads TGTGCCAGCAGTTCCGGGACAGGGGGAGACTACGAGCAGTACTTC.